The 20 T cell receptor beta chains listed next were all sequenced from one sample in a study of early T cells in non-severe SARS-CoV-2 infection. TCRdb analysed the 5' RACE reads with MiXCR anew, one entry per CDR3 protein. The repertoire holds more than 85,000 distinct CDR3 sequences, roughly 12% seen once, with 3% to 4.5% in the top ten. This sample comprised whole blood, obtained at baseline. The receptors were sampled from an adult who was a healthcare worker with PCR-confirmed SARS-CoV-2 infection or an uninfected control (not recorded which).

The gene calls are TRBV20-1 and TRBJ2-5; 8 bases map to TRBD1. V was clipped by 3 bases and J by 3 bases; unmatched bases: 0. Per germline, CDR1 DFQATT and CDR2 SNEGSKA (reference sequence). The CDR3 sequence is 12 residues long. CDR3 protein: CSARDREETQYF. CDR3 bases: TGCAGTGCTAGGGACAGGGAAGAGACCCAGTACTTC.

This clonotype has a handful of counts. V and J are TRBV11-3 and TRBJ2-1; unclear D gene. Germline CDR1 reads SGHNT; CDR2 reads YENEEA. This CDR3 is built from 14 residues. V gave up 4 bases and J gave up 7 bases, with 14 bases separating them. CDR3 sequence (DNA): TGTGCCAGCAGCTCCGGACCCGCGAGGAATGAGCAGTTCTTC. Its protein is CASSSGPARNEQFF.

This clonotype was observed at least ten times. The rearrangement joins TRBV29-1 to TRBJ2-1; no firm D call. The germline V gene has CDR1 SQVTM and CDR2 ANQGSEA. The CDR3 is 15 amino acids. The V end lost 6 bases, the J end lost 6 bases, and 21 bases lay between the germline ends. CDR3 coding DNA: TGCAGCGTCGTCCCCCCGGGCCGAACCCTCAATGAGCAGTTCTTC. Translated, it gives CSVVPPGRTLNEQFF.

This clonotype has just a few counts. The chain has TRBV20-1 and TRBJ1-2; D is unclear. Looked up from germline, CDR1 is DFQATT and CDR2 is SNEGSKA (reference sequence). The ends were cut back, 3 bases at V and 7 bases at J, with 3 bases in the middle. The CDR3 extends over 9 amino acids. In DNA, the CDR3 is TGCAGTGCTAGCGTTGGCTACACCTTC. Its protein is CSASVGYTF.

This clonotype was detected many times. The chain recombines TRBV29-1 with TRBJ1-1, with D possibly being TRBD1 (6 bases). The CDR3 spans 12 residues. Germline CDR1 is SQVTM and CDR2 is ANQGSEA. V was trimmed by 5 bases and J by 2 bases, leaving 9 bases between them. The chain's CDR3 is CSVQTGNTEAFF. In nucleotides, the CDR3 is TGCAGCGTTCAGACAGGCAACACTGAAGCTTTCTTT.

Here the CDR3 reads CAIRTLLNTEAFF. The CDR3 DNA follows: TGTGCCATCAGGACACTTTTGAACACTGAAGCTTTCTTT. The chain links TRBV10-3 to TRBJ1-1; D is unclear. Germline V gene data show CDR1 as ENHRY and CDR2 as SYGVKD. The V gene lost 6 bases and the J gene lost 0 bases, with 8 bases spanning the gap. The CDR3 sequence is 13 residues long.

The chain recombines TRBV5-1 with TRBJ2-1; D may be TRBD1 or TRBD2 (6 bases each). Trimming removed 4 bases at V and 9 bases at J, with 14 bases between. Germline V gene lookup returns CDR1 SGHRS and CDR2 YFSETQ. This CDR3 has 13 residues. The CDR3 DNA is TGCGCCAGCAGCCCCGGGGGCGGGACTGAGCAGTTCTTC. It codes for CASSPGGGTEQFF.

The table lists this clonotype with a few counts. This chain uses TRBV29-1 with TRBJ1-4; the D gene is possibly TRBD1 (5 bases). Per germline, CDR1 SQVTM and CDR2 ANQGSEA. Trimming pared 7 bases from V and 7 bases from J, leaving 19 bases between. This CDR3 spans 14 amino acids. CDR3 residues: CSARTQPWSEKLFF. DNA for the CDR3: TGCAGCGCACGGACACAGCCATGGAGTGAAAAACTGTTTTTT.

This clonotype was observed many times. J is TRBJ1-1 and V is TRBV5-1; D remains ambiguous. The germline V gene encodes CDR1 SGHRS and CDR2 YFSETQ. V was trimmed by 0 bases and J by 4 bases, leaving 10 bases between them. The CDR3 is 14 residues long. The CDR3 region has the DNA TGCGCCAGCAGCTTGGACAGACCAACCACTGAAGCTTTCTTT. Encoded protein: CASSLDRPTTEAFF.

This clonotype was detected many times. The chain joins TRBV7-8 to TRBJ1-5; D is ambiguous. The germline V gene encodes CDR1 SGHVS and CDR2 FQNEAQ. The length of the CDR3 is 12 residues. V shed 5 bases and J shed 3 bases, with 5 bases lying between them. CDR3 in amino acids: CASSLNNQPQHF. CDR3 coding DNA: TGTGCCAGCAGCCTTAACAATCAGCCCCAGCATTTT.

Many counts were recorded for this clonotype. The chain joins TRBV12-3 or TRBV12-4 to TRBJ2-1; the D gene is possibly TRBD1 (6 bases). V was trimmed by 4 bases and J by 4 bases, leaving 17 bases between them. The CDR3 totals 16 residues. DNA for the CDR3: TGTGCCAGCAGTTCGGGCTCAGGGGCCTGGTACAATGAGCAGTTCTTC. Encoded protein: CASSSGSGAWYNEQFF.

V usage is TRBV18 and J usage is TRBJ1-1; TRBD1 aligns across 12 bases. Trimming removed 3 bases from V and 4 bases from J; junction bases left unmatched: 3. The CDR3 contains 15 residues. The germline gives CDR1 KGHSH, CDR2 LQKENI. The CDR3 protein is CASSPGTGGTTEAFF. Written as DNA, the CDR3 is TGTGCCAGCTCACCTGGGACAGGGGGCACCACTGAAGCTTTCTTT.

This clonotype has just a few counts. In nucleotides, the CDR3 is TGTGCCAGCAGTTACTCTACTGGGGATGACGGCTACACCTTC. It yields the protein CASSYSTGDDGYTF. The chain combines TRBV6-7 with TRBJ1-2; D is unclear. TRBV6-7 is reported as an ORF; its role is uncertain. The CDR3 covers 14 residues. The V end was cut by 0 bases, the J end by 8 bases, with 13 bases between.

The rearrangement uses TRBV3-1 and TRBJ2-1; 11 nucleotides line up with TRBD2. In germline, CDR1 is LGHDT, CDR2 YNNKEL (reference sequence). Trimming at V came to 4 bases and at J to 13 bases, leaving 9 bases not matched to a gene. The CDR3 has 14 residues. The CDR3 loop reads CASSLTSGVRGQFF. DNA for the CDR3: TGTGCCAGCAGCCTGACTAGCGGGGTAAGGGGCCAGTTCTTC.

This clonotype has just a few counts. The chain joins TRBV5-1 to TRBJ2-3, with unresolved D. CDR3 length equals 13 residues. The V gene lost 0 bases and the J gene lost 3 bases, with 5 bases spanning the gap. Germline loops: CDR1 SGHRS, CDR2 YFSETQ. In DNA, the CDR3 is TGCGCCAGCAGCTTGGAGAGGACAGATACGCAGTATTTT. Its translation: CASSLERTDTQYF.

V and J are TRBV3-1 and TRBJ1-1; D unresolved. The CDR3 extends over 14 amino acids. Germline V lookup: CDR1 LGHDT, CDR2 YNNKEL (reference sequence). Trimming pared 4 bases from V and 7 bases from J, leaving 16 bases between. This CDR3 is CASSPGREYIEAFF. The CDR3 bases are TGTGCCAGCAGCCCCGGGAGAGAGTACATTGAAGCTTTCTTT.

This clonotype was detected only a few times. This rearrangement joins TRBV11-2 to TRBJ2-3, with D perhaps TRBD1 (5 bases). V was cut by 5 bases and J by 3 bases, with 12 bases left in between. The CDR3 has 14 amino acids. Germline V gene lookup returns CDR1 SGHAT and CDR2 FQNNGV. CDR3 sequence reads: CASSLQAKTDTQYF. In DNA, the CDR3 is TGTGCCAGCAGCCTACAGGCGAAGACAGATACGCAGTATTTT.

The V and J genes are TRBV21-1 and TRBJ1-1; the table gives TRBD1 as D, unverified against the DNA. TRBV21-1 is a pseudogene. This CDR3 has 14 residues. The chain's CDR3 is CARGPDNLNTEAFF. DNA for the CDR3: TGTGCCAGAGGCCCCGACAACCTGAACACTGAAGCTTTCTTT.

This clonotype was found many times. The chain links TRBV28 to TRBJ2-7, with 8 bases aligning to TRBD2. CDR3 size: 13 residues. J was trimmed by 2 bases and V by 10 bases; bases with no gene match: 7. Germline V gene lookup returns CDR1 MDHEN and CDR2 SYDVKM. Written as DNA, the CDR3 is TGTGCCATACTCGAAGCGGGGGCCTACGAGCAGTACTTC. Amino acid sequence: CAILEAGAYEQYF.

This clonotype showed up just a few times. This rearrangement joins TRBV18 to TRBJ1-1; D is perhaps TRBD1 (5 bases). V lost 6 bases to trimming and J lost 1 base, with 9 bases between them. Germline V gives CDR1 KGHSH, CDR2 LQKENI. The CDR3 extends over 13 amino acids. The CDR3 spells CASSGPGNTEAFF. CDR3 bases: TGTGCCAGCTCGGGACCCGGGAACACTGAAGCTTTCTTT.